This TCR beta chain was found in a study of T-cell memory formation after mild COVID-19. This clonotype was seen repeatedly, ten times or more. With 2 bases removed from V and 5 bases from J, the gap between germline ends came to 7 bases. The CDR3 extends over 12 amino acids. Germline loops: CDR1 SGHRS, CDR2 YFSETQ. TCRdb redid the calling of the 5' RACE reads with MiXCR, one entry per CDR3 protein. The sample includes 250,000 to 300,000 distinct CDR3 sequences, under 20% of them seen just once. Sample: PBMCs or a T cell subset sorted from them (not recorded which). The TCR sequence derives from a man aged 18 to 30 who had mild COVID-19 (a few samples of this study predate the infection). Cell type and time point are not known. This sequence joins TRBV5-1 and TRBJ2-5; D is possibly TRBD1 or TRBD2 (5 bases each). This CDR3 is CASSFEGETQYF. CDR3 bases: TGCGCCAGCAGCTTCGAGGGGGAGACCCAGTACTTC.